The TCR beta chain under discussion was sequenced for a study of read filtering for tumor transcriptome and immune sequencing. Overall study: After DNase treatment, RNA was made into whole-transcriptome libraries.

In this sample, this clonotype turned up a few times. The library was built from around 380 ng RNA with molecular barcoded adaptors for alpha/delta and beta/gamma chains. MiXCR, run by TCRdb on the reads, gives a single entry per CDR3 protein. The sample has some 140,000 distinct CDR3 sequences, about 12% seen once. This CDR3 is 14 amino acids long. V was trimmed by 5 bases and J by 4 bases, leaving 14 bases between them. CDR1 and CDR2 (germline): LNHDA, SQIVND (reference sequence). The TCR originated in a donor at least 40 years old with multiple myeloma. Input material: a population of CD138-negative cells sorted from bone marrow. The V and J genes are TRBV19 and TRBJ2-5, with D possibly being TRBD2 (6 bases). The CDR3 reads CASSLTGRPETQYF. CDR3 sequence (DNA): TGTGCCAGTAGTTTAACCGGGAGACCAGAGACCCAGTACTTC. The full variable domain, with the rest looked up from reference TRBV19 and TRBJ2-5, is DGGITQSPKYLFRKEGQNVTLSCEQNLNHDAMYWYRQDPGQGLRLIYYSQIVNDFQKGDIAEGYSVSREKKESFPLTVTSAQKNPTAFYLCASSLTGRPETQYFGPGTRLLVL.